The 16 T cell receptor beta chains listed next were all sequenced from one sample in a study of vaccination effects on CD4 cells after COVID-19 (dated by TCRdb to between 2020 and 2023). These receptors' antigens are unknown. To identify antigen-specific CD4+ T cell clonotypes by their expansion, the ViraFEST assay first stimulated PBMC with viral peptide pools and then applied TCR sequencing. After about 9 days of culture, CD4+ T cells were isolated with the EasySep CD4+ T cell isolation kit. Each participant got two doses of an mRNA SARS-CoV-2 vaccine, either BNT162b2 or mRNA-1273. The method was the immunoSEQ multiplex PCR assay. The immuneACCESS repertoire file appears here via TCRdb, limited to in-frame rearrangements. These files lack a portion of the clones; in checked studies, under half of the deficit traces to unresolved V genes, and the cause of the others is not known. In all, the sample holds approximately 11,000 clones, and more than 70% of those were seen once. Together, the top ten hold 8% to 10% of the sample.

The sequenced sample was CD4+ T cells from PBMCs cultured with SARS-CoV-2 spike peptides, obtained after COVID-19 vaccination. What this sample's cell subset or site label stands for: SARS-CoV-2 spike overlapping peptide pool stimulation. Receptors were obtained from a human donor who received a COVID-19 vaccine.

The chain has TRBV24-1 and TRBJ2-1; D gene ambiguous. The CDR3 has 12 amino acids. Between the trimmed V and J ends, which lost 3 bases and 7 bases, there was a span of 6 bases. Germline V CDR1 and CDR2: KGHDR, SFDVKD. Here the CDR3 reads CATSDRQNEQFF. In DNA, the CDR3 is TGTGCCACCAGTGATCGCCAGAATGAGCAGTTCTTC.

DNA for the CDR3: TGTGCCAGCAGTTTAGGGGTAAACACTGAAGCTTTCTTT. Residues: CASSLGVNTEAFF. This sequence joins TRBV6-5 and TRBJ1-1; D is perhaps TRBD1 (5 bases). V lost 4 bases, J lost 2 bases, and 8 bases lay in between. The length of the CDR3 is 13 residues. CDR1 is MNHEY and CDR2 is SVGAGI in the germline V gene.

The V call is TRBV7-9, the J call TRBJ1-1; TRBD1 is a possible D gene (6 bases). Trimming left V 3 bases short and J 3 bases short, with 14 bases between. Germline assignment: CDR1 SEHNR and CDR2 FQNEAQ (reference sequence). The CDR3 runs to 15 residues. The CDR3 DNA follows: TGTGCCAGCAGCTTGGGGGGGGGCGCCCACACTGAAGCTTTCTTT. Residues: CASSLGGGAHTEAFF.

The chain employs TRBV5-5 and TRBJ2-7; D unresolved. Germline V gives CDR1 SGHKS, CDR2 YYEKEE (reference sequence). V dropped 0 bases and J dropped 4 bases, with 17 bases sitting between them. The CDR3 has 16 amino acids. This CDR3 is CASSLVPTLGRYEQYF. Here the CDR3 DNA reads TGTGCCAGCAGCTTGGTACCGACTCTGGGAAGGTACGAGCAGTACTTC.

The rearrangement links TRBV12-5 to TRBJ2-7, with 10 positions matching TRBD1. J gave up 2 bases and V 2 bases, and 6 bases lay outside the gene matches. This CDR3 has 16 amino acids. Germline V gives CDR1 LGHNT, CDR2 FRNRAP. The CDR3 spells CASGLPPGQGPYEQYF. CDR3 bases: TGTGCTAGTGGTTTGCCCCCGGGACAGGGGCCCTACGAGCAGTACTTC.

The genes are TRBV7-6 and TRBJ2-1; 9 nucleotides match TRBD2. Germline CDR1 is SGHVS and CDR2 is FNYEAQ. The CDR3 is made up of 17 amino acids. J was trimmed by 9 bases and V by 4 bases; bases with no gene match: 16. The CDR3 DNA is TGTGCCAGCAGCTCACCCGGGGTCTCTAGCGGGATCGGTGAGCAGTTCTTC. Protein product: CASSSPGVSSGIGEQFF.

The V gene is TRBV5-1, the J gene TRBJ2-3; a weak D match, TRBD2 (5 bases). This CDR3 contains 12 residues. Between the trimmed V and J ends, which lost 0 bases and 11 bases, there was a span of 10 bases. Per the germline V gene, CDR1 is SGHRS and CDR2 is YFSETQ. The CDR3 reads CASSLEAGGQYF. CDR3 bases: TGCGCCAGCAGCTTGGAGGCCGGAGGGCAGTATTTT.

The rearrangement links TRBV7-9 to TRBJ2-3; unclear D gene. V lost 0 bases and J lost 2, with 9 bases in between. The CDR3 spans 15 residues. CDR1 and CDR2 (germline): SEHNR, FQNEAQ (reference sequence). For the CDR3, the DNA is TGTGCCAGCAGCTTAGCCGGGCCAGCCACAGATACGCAGTATTTT. It codes for CASSLAGPATDTQYF.

This clone has only one observation. The chain is built from TRBV5-1 and TRBJ1-1; 9 bases line up with TRBD1. This CDR3 has 15 residues. The germline gives CDR1 SGHRS, CDR2 YFSETQ. In DNA form, the CDR3 reads TGCGCTTTACCGGGACAGGGAGAGAAGAACACTGAAGCTTTCTTT. Amino acid sequence: CALPGQGEKNTEAFF. The full variable domain, rest sourced from reference TRBV5-1 and TRBJ1-1, is KAGVTQTPRYLIKTRGQQVTLSCSPISGHRSVSWYQQTPGQGLQFLFEYFSETQRNKGNFPGRFSGRQFSNSRSEMNVSTLELGDSALYLCALPGQGEKNTEAFFGQGTRLTVV.

The chain employs TRBV28 and TRBJ2-7, with 7 nucleotides matching TRBD1. The germline V gene has CDR1 MDHEN and CDR2 SYDVKM. Germline trimming cut 5 bases from V and 2 bases from J; bases unmatched to any gene: 0. The CDR3 totals 12 residues. The CDR3 DNA reads as TGTGCCAGCAGTGACAGGGCCTACGAGCAGTACTTC. Amino acids: CASSDRAYEQYF.

The rearrangement uses TRBV7-2 and TRBJ2-5; D ambiguous. The CDR3 consists of 11 residues. The V gene's germline CDR1 is SGHTA and CDR2 FQGNSA. Trimming took off 4 bases at V and 7 bases at J, with 7 bases between the two ends. The CDR3 DNA sequence: TGTGCCAGCAGCTCAGAGAGGACCCAGTACTTC. As protein: CASSSERTQYF.

Within the sample, this clone is medium-sized (0.01 to 0.1%). The rearrangement links TRBV18 to TRBJ2-1, with D possibly matching TRBD2 (5 bases). V was cut by 3 bases and J by 9 bases, with 15 bases left in between. This CDR3 region has 14 residues. Germline lookup yields CDR1 KGHSH and CDR2 LQKENI. CDR3 in DNA: TGTGCCAGCTCACCGCTAAAGGACTTTCCTGAGCAGTTCTTC. Protein sequence: CASSPLKDFPEQFF.

This clone was observed a handful of times. V usage is TRBV4-2 and J usage is TRBJ1-3, with no clear D. The CDR3 totals 14 residues. Between the trimmed V and J ends, which lost 4 bases and 3 bases, there was a span of 10 bases. Germline V gene lookup returns CDR1 LGHNA and CDR2 YNFKEQ. The CDR3 is CASSPQVFGNTIYF. Here the CDR3 DNA reads TGTGCCAGCAGCCCCCAGGTGTTTGGAAACACCATATATTTT.

The V and J genes are TRBV16 and TRBJ2-5, with D possibly called TRBD1 or TRBD2 (6 bases each). Between the trimmed V and J ends, which lost 0 bases and 1 base, there was a span of 9 bases. The length of the CDR3 is 15 residues. Germline CDR1 and CDR2: KGHSY and FQNENV. CDR3 sequence (DNA): TGTGCCAGCAGCCAATCGGGGGGCCTCCAAGAGACCCAGTACTTC. It encodes CASSQSGGLQETQYF.

The J gene is TRBJ2-1, the V gene TRBV18; D is unclear. CDR1 is KGHSH and CDR2 is LQKENI in the germline V gene. The V end lost 1 base, the J end lost 5 bases, and 9 bases lay between the germline ends. The CDR3 is 14 amino acids. CDR3 protein: CASSPLNSDNEQFF. The CDR3 region has the DNA TGTGCCAGCTCACCACTCAACAGCGACAATGAGCAGTTCTTC.

V usage is TRBV9 and J usage is TRBJ1-4; 9 bases fit TRBD1. Germline assignment: CDR1 SGDLS and CDR2 YYNGEE. V lost 3 bases to trimming and J lost 7 bases; unmatched junction nucleotides: 10. The CDR3 is 16 residues long. The CDR3 sequence: CASSGEGTGFSEKLFF. CDR3 DNA sequence: TGTGCCAGCAGCGGCGAAGGGACAGGGTTCTCTGAAAAACTGTTTTTT.